This TCR beta chain is drawn from a study of cytomegalovirus exposure and HLA in healthy donors. About the study: Samples from HLA-typed donors yielded around 85 million unique TCRs in an early data release.

It was with 60 Vbeta and 13 Jbeta primers that the PCR ran. The data were produced by immunoSEQ multiplex PCR, yet TCRdb's version contains in-frame clones alone and is incomplete. In all, the sample yields approximately 100,000 clones. Study-wide results and limits: In a later analysis, a genetic analysis reported fewer productive-TCR N-insertions in an Asian-associated ancestry cluster than the cohort average. Per a prior analysis, the majority of TCR beta V segments were productive roughly 87% or roughly 30% of the time.

Of note for this clone: Its antigen is not identified.

This CDR3 has 13 residues. The J segment lost 4 bases and the V segment lost 8 bases, leaving 7 bases of the junction unmatched. Germline-derived CDR1 and CDR2 are SGHVS and FNYEAQ. This receptor was taken from a man aged 45-65 years in good health and CMV-seronegative. This chain uses TRBV7-6 with TRBJ1-1; 7 bases map to TRBD1. Material for sequencing was PBMCs. The CDR3 reads CASVLRTGTEAFF. As DNA, the CDR3 is TGTGCCAGCGTCCTTCGGACAGGCACTGAAGCTTTCTTT. Using reference TRBV7-6 and TRBJ1-1 for the parts outside the CDR3, the full variable domain is GAGVSQSPRYKVTKRGQDVALRCDPISGHVSLYWYRQALGQGPEFLTYFNYEAQQDKSGLPNDRFSAERPEGSISTLTIQRTEQRDSAMYRCASVLRTGTEAFFGQGTRLTVV.